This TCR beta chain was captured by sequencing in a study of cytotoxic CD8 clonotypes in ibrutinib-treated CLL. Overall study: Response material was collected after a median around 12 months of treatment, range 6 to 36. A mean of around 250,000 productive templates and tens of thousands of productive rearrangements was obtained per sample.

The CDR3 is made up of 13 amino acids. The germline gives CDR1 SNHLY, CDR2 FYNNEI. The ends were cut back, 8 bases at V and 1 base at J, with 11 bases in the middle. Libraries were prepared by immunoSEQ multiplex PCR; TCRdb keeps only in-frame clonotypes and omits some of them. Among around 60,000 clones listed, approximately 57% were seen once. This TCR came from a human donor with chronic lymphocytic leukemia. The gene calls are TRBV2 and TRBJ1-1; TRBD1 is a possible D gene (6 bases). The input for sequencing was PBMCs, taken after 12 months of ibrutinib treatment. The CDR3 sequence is CASRGQWNTEAFF. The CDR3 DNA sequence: TGTGCCAGCCGGGGACAATGGAACACTGAAGCTTTCTTT.